Below are 20 T cell receptor beta chains sequenced from a single sample in a study of OX40 agonist ivuxolimab in advanced cancers. Assay used: immunoSEQ multiplex PCR; TCRdb lists only in-frame clones, some missing. The table includes 30,000 or so clones, approximately 86% detected once. The source material was CD4+ or CD8+ T cells sorted from blood, sampled in a trial of the OX40 agonist ivuxolimab. The receptors were sampled from an adult with an advanced solid tumor such as melanoma, head and neck, liver or kidney cancer.

The J gene is TRBJ1-2, the V gene TRBV29-1, with 7 positions matching TRBD1. The germline gives CDR1 SQVTM, CDR2 ANQGSEA. The CDR3 sequence is 11 residues long. The V and J ends lost 7 bases and 6 bases, in that order; junction bases with no gene match: 5. CDR3 nucleotide sequence: TGCAGCGCCCCGACAGGGCATGGCTACACCTTC. Translated, it gives CSAPTGHGYTF.

This chain uses TRBV28 with TRBJ2-3; no reliable D call. CDR3 length: 13 residues. With 4 bases removed from V and 2 bases from J, the gap between germline ends came to 7 bases. The germline V gene has CDR1 MDHEN and CDR2 SYDVKM. CDR3 residues: CASSSHNTDTQYF. In nucleotides, the CDR3 is TGTGCCAGCAGTTCCCATAACACAGATACGCAGTATTTT.

This sequence joins TRBV4-3 and TRBJ1-3; no clear D gene. Germline lookup yields CDR1 LGHNA and CDR2 YSLEER. Trimming took 0 bases from V and 0 from J, leaving 12 bases between them. The CDR3 spans 17 residues. CDR3 sequence: CASSQDGYGSSGNTIYF. In nucleotides, the CDR3 is TGCGCCAGCAGCCAAGATGGATACGGCAGCTCTGGAAACACCATATATTTT.

The chain is built from TRBV27 and TRBJ2-1, with a tentative D call TRBD2 (5 bases). V gave up 5 bases and J gave up 0 bases, with 11 bases separating them. CDR1 MNHEY and CDR2 SMNVEV come from the germline V gene (reference sequence). The CDR3 is 15 amino acids. CDR3 DNA sequence: TGTGCCAGCAGTCCTTTTGGGAGCTCCTACAATGAGCAGTTCTTC. It encodes CASSPFGSSYNEQFF.

The chain is built from TRBV28 and TRBJ2-5; 8 positions agree with TRBD1. V was clipped by 5 bases and J by 4 bases; unmatched bases: 9. CDR1 is MDHEN and CDR2 is SYDVKM in the germline V gene. The CDR3 is 15 residues long. CDR3 in amino acids: CASSTDRDLGETQYF. CDR3 DNA: TGTGCCAGCAGTACGGACAGGGATTTGGGAGAGACCCAGTACTTC.

The chain recombines TRBV20-1 with TRBJ2-7, with a weak D call TRBD2 (6 bases). Looked up from germline, CDR1 is DFQATT and CDR2 is SNEGSKA (reference sequence). CDR3 size: 11 residues. V lost 3 bases and J lost 6, with 9 bases in between. CDR3 protein: CSARRRGEQYF. The CDR3 DNA reads as TGCAGTGCTAGGAGGAGGGGCGAGCAGTACTTC.

This clone was seen just once. The chain links TRBV10-3 to TRBJ1-1; possible D gene TRBD1, 5 bases. With 10 bases removed from V and 2 bases from J, the gap between germline ends came to 11 bases. The germline V gene encodes CDR1 ENHRY and CDR2 SYGVKD. CDR3 size: 12 residues. For the CDR3, the DNA is TGTGCCAGCAGCAGGGAAAACACTGAAGCTTTCTTT. Translating it yields CASSRENTEAFF.

There are a few counts of this clone. This may be a read error, as it is one base from a much larger clone. The chain recombines TRBV27 with TRBJ2-1; 7 nucleotides match TRBD2. CDR1 and CDR2 (germline): MNHEY, SMNVEV (reference sequence). The trim removed 2 bases at V and 3 bases at J, leaving 1 base unmatched. The CDR3 loop spans 14 amino acids. The CDR3 sequence is CASSLGGGYNEQFF. The CDR3 bases are TGTGCCAGCAGTTTAGGGGGGGGCTACAATGAGCAGTTCTTC.

The V gene is TRBV28, the J gene TRBJ1-4, with TRBD1 matching 9 bases. Germline V gene sequence: CDR1 MDHEN, CDR2 SYDVKM. The CDR3 extends over 14 amino acids. V gave up 4 bases and J gave up 8 bases; unmatched junction bases: 5. The CDR3: CASSSDRGSEKLFF. The CDR3 DNA reads as TGTGCCAGCAGTTCGGACAGGGGAAGCGAAAAACTGTTTTTT.

This clone was detected only once. The genes are TRBV6-1 and TRBJ2-1, with TRBD2 identical over 8 bases. V shed 1 base and J 4 bases; nucleotides not matched to a gene: 6. In germline, CDR1 is MNHNS, CDR2 SASEGT. CDR3 length equals 16 residues. The CDR3 DNA is TGTGCCAGCAGTGAAGTAGGAGCGGGAGTTTACAATGAGCAGTTCTTC. Its protein product is CASSEVGAGVYNEQFF.

This clone showed up just a few times. Here the CDR3 reads CASSLGAGAFF. The CDR3 coding sequence is TGTGCCAGCAGCTTAGGGGCCGGGGCTTTCTTT. The chain has TRBV5-4 and TRBJ1-1; D is possibly TRBD1 (5 bases). This CDR3 comprises 11 residues. V was cut by 2 bases and J by 11 bases, with 10 bases left in between. Germline V gene data show CDR1 as SGHNT and CDR2 as YYREEE (reference sequence). The whole variable domain, filled in from reference TRBV5-4 and TRBJ1-1, reads ETGVTQSPTHLIKTRGQQVTLRCSSQSGHNTVSWYQQALGQGPQFIFQYYREEENGRGNFPPRFSGLQFPNYSSELNVNALELDDSALYLCASSLGAGAFFGQGTRLTVV.

V usage is TRBV19 and J usage is TRBJ2-1; D tentatively fits TRBD1 or TRBD2 (6 bases each). Germline V gives CDR1 LNHDA, CDR2 SQIVND (reference sequence). The CDR3 runs to 14 residues. V was cut by 1 base and J by 4 bases, with 8 bases left in between. CDR3 region: CASSIAGAYNEQFF. In DNA, the CDR3 is TGTGCCAGTAGTATAGCGGGGGCATACAATGAGCAGTTCTTC.

The genes are TRBV11-2 and TRBJ2-2; D is unclear. The V end was cut by 4 bases, the J end by 4 bases, with 4 bases between. This CDR3 has 12 residues. CDR1 SGHAT and CDR2 FQNNGV come from the germline V gene. The DNA for the CDR3 is TGTGCCAGCAGCTACCCCACCGGGGAGCTGTTTTTT. Protein product: CASSYPTGELFF.

The chain has TRBV11-2 and TRBJ2-7, with D possibly being TRBD2 (6 bases). Trimming removed 1 base from V and 3 bases from J, with 13 bases in between. The CDR3 loop spans 15 amino acids. Germline CDR1 reads SGHAT; CDR2 reads FQNNGV. The CDR3 loop is CASSLVPTGVYEQYF. The DNA for the CDR3 is TGTGCCAGCAGCTTAGTTCCTACGGGAGTCTACGAGCAGTACTTC.

The chain couples TRBV11-3 to TRBJ2-6; 10 positions match TRBD2. V dropped 6 bases and J dropped 0; count of bases not matched to a gene: 8. Germline V lookup: CDR1 SGHNT, CDR2 YENEEA. The CDR3 totals 18 residues. The CDR3 here is CASRGLAANFSGANVLTF. The CDR3 nucleotides are TGTGCCAGCAGAGGACTAGCGGCGAACTTCTCTGGGGCCAACGTCCTGACTTTC. The whole variable domain, filled in from reference TRBV11-3 and TRBJ2-6, reads EAGVVQSPRYKIIEKKQPVAFWCNPISGHNTLYWYLQNLGQGPELLIRYENEEAVDDSQLPKDRFSAERLKGVDSTLKIQPAELGDSAVYLCASRGLAANFSGANVLTFGAGSRLTVL.

V and J are TRBV5-1 and TRBJ2-3, with 8 bases matching TRBD1. The CDR3 has 16 amino acids. Germline loops: CDR1 SGHRS, CDR2 YFSETQ. The J segment lost 2 bases and the V segment lost 0 bases, leaving 5 bases of the junction unmatched. The CDR3: CASSLAGRGLTDTQYF. In DNA form, the CDR3 reads TGCGCCAGCAGCTTGGCTGGCAGGGGGCTCACAGATACGCAGTATTTT.

The rearrangement links TRBV4-1 to TRBJ2-2; D remains ambiguous. Germline values: CDR1 MGHRA, CDR2 YSYEKL. Trimming removed 0 bases from V and 4 bases from J, with 15 bases in between. The CDR3 loop spans 17 amino acids. CDR3 sequence reads: CASSQDPARSLTGELFF. The DNA of the CDR3 is TGCGCCAGCAGCCAAGATCCGGCGCGTAGTCTCACCGGGGAGCTGTTTTTT.

V gene TRBV11-3 combines with J gene TRBJ2-5, with D tentatively TRBD1 (6 bases). CDR1 is SGHNT, CDR2 YENEEA, per germline. The germline V and J ends were trimmed by 5 bases and 2 bases, with 18 bases remaining between them. This CDR3 spans 16 amino acids. This chain's CDR3 is CASSASTVGGQETQYF. DNA for the CDR3: TGTGCCAGCAGCGCGAGTACCGTAGGGGGTCAAGAGACCCAGTACTTC.

The gene calls are TRBV4-2 and TRBJ2-3, with 11 bases aligning to TRBD1. The V and J ends lost 4 bases and 4 bases, in that order; junction bases with no gene match: 1. The CDR3 is 14 residues long. CDR1 is LGHNA, CDR2 YNFKEQ, per germline. This chain's CDR3 is CASSRGQGADTQYF. CDR3 nucleotide sequence: TGTGCCAGCAGCCGGGGACAGGGGGCAGATACGCAGTATTTT.

The rearrangement uses TRBV29-1 and TRBJ2-5; D call uncertain. Germline assignment: CDR1 SQVTM and CDR2 ANQGSEA. Trimming shortened V by 5 bases and J by 5 bases, and 9 bases separated the two germline ends. CDR3 length: 11 residues. CDR3 sequence reads: CSVSQMETQYF. The CDR3 DNA sequence: TGCAGCGTTAGCCAGATGGAGACCCAGTACTTC.